The 10 T cell receptor beta chains presented below share a single source sample, sequenced in a study of cytomegalovirus exposure and HLA in healthy donors (dated by TCRdb to 2015 to 2018). Libraries were constructed by the immunoSEQ multiplex PCR assay. The multiplex PCR relied on a mix of 60 forward primers for TCR Vbeta segments and 13 reverse primers for TCR Jbeta segments. This is the immuneACCESS table as TCRdb keeps it, with only in-frame sequences that have V and J called. A part of the clones is gone; compared with another copy, unresolved V genes explain less than half, and the rest is unexplained. The sample data list about 140,000 clones, and about 80% of these were observed just once. Roughly 14% of the sample is held by the ten biggest clonotypes. The sample was PBMCs. The receptor set was obtained from a woman aged 40 to 49 in good health and CMV-seronegative.

J is TRBJ1-5 and V is TRBV28; 8 bases agree with TRBD1. CDR1 and CDR2 (germline): MDHEN, SYDVKM. The CDR3 consists of 13 residues. Losses at the gene ends were 10 bases for V and 6 bases for J; bases not matched to a gene: 8. The CDR3 nucleotides read TGTGCCAACAGACAGGGGCCGGGTCAGCCCCAGCATTTT. Translation gives CANRQGPGQPQHF.

Here the CDR3 reads CASKHRGDSYEQYF. The CDR3 nucleotides read TGTGCCAGCAAACACAGGGGGGACTCCTACGAGCAGTACTTC. The V gene is TRBV28, the J gene TRBJ2-7; 8 bases are shared with TRBD1. The junction had 5 bases not matched to a gene; V was cut back by 7 bases and J by 0 bases. Per the germline V gene, CDR1 is MDHEN and CDR2 is SYDVKM. CDR3 length equals 14 residues.

CDR3 sequence reads: CASSFRLAGDTGELFF. In DNA form, the CDR3 reads TGTGCCAGCAGCTTCCGACTAGCGGGGGACACCGGGGAGCTGTTTTTT. The chain couples TRBV5-4 to TRBJ2-2; 12 bases agree with TRBD2. Unmatched junction bases numbered 2, after V lost 2 bases and J lost 3 bases. This CDR3 contains 16 residues. Germline values: CDR1 SGHNT, CDR2 YYREEE (reference sequence).

The rearrangement uses TRBV7-2 and TRBJ2-2; a possible D gene is TRBD1 (5 bases). Looked up from germline, CDR1 is SGHTA and CDR2 is FQGNSA. The CDR3 sequence is 16 residues long. Trimming removed 5 bases from V and 5 bases from J, with 18 bases in between. CDR3 sequence (DNA): TGTGCCAGCAGCCACTCTAGGACAATGATAACCGGGGAGCTGTTTTTT. Translation gives CASSHSRTMITGELFF.

V usage is TRBV6-5 and J usage is TRBJ2-5; a possible D gene is TRBD1 (6 bases). Matching the DNA end better, TRBJ2-7 makes the J call doubtful. The germline gives CDR1 MNHEY, CDR2 SVGAGI. This CDR3 is built from 13 residues. The DNA of the CDR3 is TGTGCCAGCAGGGACACAGGGTCCTACGAGCAGTACTTC. This sequence encodes CASRDTGSYEQYF.

The rearrangement links TRBV15 to TRBJ2-6; 7 nucleotides line up with TRBD1. The CDR3 has 20 amino acids. V lost 3 bases and J lost 0; bases outside the gene matches: 14. The germline gives CDR1 LNHNV, CDR2 YYDKDF (reference sequence). CDR3 DNA: TGTGCCACCAGCAGGAACTACGGGACAGATACTTTCTCTGGGGCCAACGTCCTGACTTTC. This sequence encodes CATSRNYGTDTFSGANVLTF.

A single count supports this clone. V is TRBV7-9 and J is TRBJ2-3; D ambiguous. The V gene lost 1 base and the J gene lost 1 base, with 9 bases spanning the gap. Germline V gene sequence: CDR1 SEHNR, CDR2 FQNEAQ (reference sequence). The length of the CDR3 is 15 residues. CDR3 nucleotide sequence: TGTGCCAGCAGCTTAGAAGTAGTGGGCACAGATACGCAGTATTTT. It is translated as CASSLEVVGTDTQYF.

This clone was seen only a few times. This chain links TRBV15 with TRBJ2-6, with 7 bases fitting TRBD2. The ends lost 8 bases at V and 1 base at J; junction bases unmatched: 5. The germline CDR1 and CDR2 sequences are LNHNV and YYDKDF (reference sequence). The CDR3 is made up of 15 amino acids. Here the CDR3 DNA reads TGTGCCACCGGGGGGGGGACGTCTGGGGCCAACGTCCTGACTTTC. Its protein is CATGGGTSGANVLTF.

This chain connects TRBV14 to TRBJ2-1; 10 bases are shared with TRBD2. The CDR3 length is 15 residues. The germline V gene encodes CDR1 SGHDN and CDR2 FVKESK. The V and J ends lost 2 bases and 6 bases, in that order; junction bases with no gene match: 4. The DNA of the CDR3 is TGTGCCAGCAGCCAAATAGCGGGGGGATTCAATGAGCAGTTCTTC. It yields the protein CASSQIAGGFNEQFF.

V and J are TRBV7-2 and TRBJ1-1; D remains unclear. This CDR3 is 13 amino acids long. Germline V gene lookup returns CDR1 SGHTA and CDR2 FQGNSA. Trimming shortened V by 2 bases and J by 1 base, and 5 bases separated the two germline ends. Written as DNA, the CDR3 is TGTGCCAGCAGCTTACGGGGGAACACTGAAGCTTTCTTT. Amino acid sequence: CASSLRGNTEAFF.